The sequence of this T cell receptor (beta chain) was determined in a study of blood T cell repertoires in COVID-19. CDR1 and CDR2 (germline): GTSNPN, SVGIG (reference sequence). Trimming removed 8 bases at V and 4 bases at J, with 23 bases between. The CDR3 spans 15 residues. Assay used: immunoSEQ multiplex PCR; TCRdb lists only in-frame clones, some missing. The data contain fewer than 60,000 clones, about 81% of them singletons. This sequence joins TRBV30 and TRBJ2-5; maybe TRBD1 (6 bases). Sequencing was carried out using peripheral blood. This clonotype originated in a man in his fifties or sixties with COVID-19, enrolled during active disease. CDR3 DNA: TGTGCCCGAGGGGGACCTCAACAGGGCCCAGAGACCCAGTACTTC. Its protein is CARGGPQQGPETQYF.